This TCR beta chain emerged from a study of blood T cell repertoires in COVID-19. Overall study: Spain, Italy and the United States supplied samples that represented acute and convalescent COVID-19. PBMCs, B-cell-depleted T cells, or T cells provided the cDNA or gDNA that made up the material.

As originally analysed: Amplification of reference gene primers was used by the study to estimate nucleated cell counts. TCRdb keeps only in-frame clones here, not all; method: immunoSEQ multiplex PCR. V and J calls and clone size follow that table, whereas D and trimming were derived from the DNA. The sample includes about 230,000 clones, 83% of them seen just once. Germline V gene data show CDR1 as LNHDA and CDR2 as SQIVND (reference sequence). The CDR3 loop spans 15 amino acids. Trimming took 5 bases from V and 5 from J; bases not matched to a gene: 7. Seattle researchers signed up patients amid active infection and tracked them longitudinally.

The rearrangement joins TRBV19 to TRBJ1-2; 11 bases are a match to TRBD1. This clonotype was sampled from a woman aged 25 to 39 with COVID-19, enrolled during active disease. Sequenced input: peripheral blood. CDR3 loop: CASSLGTGGLYGYTF. The CDR3 DNA is TGTGCCAGTAGTCTCGGGACAGGGGGTTTGTATGGCTACACCTTC.